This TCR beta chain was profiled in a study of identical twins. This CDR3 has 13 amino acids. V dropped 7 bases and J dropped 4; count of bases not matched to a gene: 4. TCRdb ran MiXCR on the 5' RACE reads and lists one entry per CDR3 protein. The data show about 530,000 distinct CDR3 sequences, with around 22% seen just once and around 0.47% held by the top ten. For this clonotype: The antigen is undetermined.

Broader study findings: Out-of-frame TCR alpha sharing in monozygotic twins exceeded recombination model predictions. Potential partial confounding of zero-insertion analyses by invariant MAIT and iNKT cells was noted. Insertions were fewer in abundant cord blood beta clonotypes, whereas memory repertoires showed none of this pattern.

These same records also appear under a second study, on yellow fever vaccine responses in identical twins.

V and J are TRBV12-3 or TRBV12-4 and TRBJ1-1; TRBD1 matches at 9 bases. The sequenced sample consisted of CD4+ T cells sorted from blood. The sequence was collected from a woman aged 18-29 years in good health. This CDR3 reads CASTRDRVTEAFF. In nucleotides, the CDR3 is TGTGCCAGCACCAGGGACAGGGTCACTGAAGCTTTCTTT.